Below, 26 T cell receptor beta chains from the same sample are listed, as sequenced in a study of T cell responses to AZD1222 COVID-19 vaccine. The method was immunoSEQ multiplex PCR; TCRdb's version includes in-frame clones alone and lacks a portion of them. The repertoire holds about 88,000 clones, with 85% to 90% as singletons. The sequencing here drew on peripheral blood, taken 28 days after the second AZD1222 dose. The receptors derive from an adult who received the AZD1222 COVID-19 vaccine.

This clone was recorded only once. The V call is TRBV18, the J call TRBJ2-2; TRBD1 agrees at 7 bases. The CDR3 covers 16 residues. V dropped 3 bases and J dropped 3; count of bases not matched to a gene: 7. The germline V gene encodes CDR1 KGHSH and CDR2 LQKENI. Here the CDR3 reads CASSPFRTGHTGELFF. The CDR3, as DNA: TGTGCCAGCTCACCGTTTAGGACAGGCCACACCGGGGAGCTGTTTTTT.

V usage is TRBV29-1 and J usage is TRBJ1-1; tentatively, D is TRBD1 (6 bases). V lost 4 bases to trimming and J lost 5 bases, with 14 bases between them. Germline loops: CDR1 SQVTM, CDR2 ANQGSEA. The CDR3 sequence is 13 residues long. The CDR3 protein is CSVVTLQGTEAFF. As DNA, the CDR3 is TGCAGCGTTGTGACCCTACAGGGTACTGAAGCTTTCTTT.

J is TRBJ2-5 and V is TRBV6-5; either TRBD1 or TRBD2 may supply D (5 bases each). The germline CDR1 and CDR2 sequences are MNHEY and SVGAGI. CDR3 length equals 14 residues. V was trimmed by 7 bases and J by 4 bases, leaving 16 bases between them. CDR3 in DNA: TGTGCCAGCACGGGGCATCCTGCTTTAGAGACCCAGTACTTC. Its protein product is CASTGHPALETQYF.

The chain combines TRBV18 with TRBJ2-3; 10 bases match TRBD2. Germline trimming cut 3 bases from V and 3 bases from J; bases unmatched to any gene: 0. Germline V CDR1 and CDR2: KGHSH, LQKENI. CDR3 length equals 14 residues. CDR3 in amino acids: CASSPSGGTDTQYF. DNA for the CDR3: TGTGCCAGCTCACCTAGCGGGGGGACAGATACGCAGTATTTT. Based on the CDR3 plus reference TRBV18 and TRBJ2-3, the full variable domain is NAGVMQNPRHLVRRRGQEARLRCSPMKGHSHVYWYRQLPEEGLKFMVYLQKENIIDESGMPKERFSAEFPKEGPSILRIQQVVRGDSAAYFCASSPSGGTDTQYFGPGTRLTVL.

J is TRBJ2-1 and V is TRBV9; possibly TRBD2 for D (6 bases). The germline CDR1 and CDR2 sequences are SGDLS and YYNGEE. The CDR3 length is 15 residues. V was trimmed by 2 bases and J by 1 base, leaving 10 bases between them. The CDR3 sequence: CASSVSGTSYNEQFF. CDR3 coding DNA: TGTGCCAGCAGCGTTAGCGGTACTTCCTACAATGAGCAGTTCTTC.

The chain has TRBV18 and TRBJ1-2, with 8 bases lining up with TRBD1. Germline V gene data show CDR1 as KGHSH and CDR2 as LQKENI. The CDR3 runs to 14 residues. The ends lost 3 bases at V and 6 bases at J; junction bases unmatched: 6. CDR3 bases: TGTGCCAGCTCACCGAACCAGGGGGCTGATGGCTACACCTTC. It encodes CASSPNQGADGYTF.

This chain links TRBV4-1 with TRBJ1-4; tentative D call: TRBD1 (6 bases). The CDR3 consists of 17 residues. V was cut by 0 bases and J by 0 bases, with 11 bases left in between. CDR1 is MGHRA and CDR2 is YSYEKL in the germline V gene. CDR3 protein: CASSQDRDTSTNEKLFF. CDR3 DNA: TGCGCCAGCAGCCAAGACCGGGACACATCAACTAATGAAAAACTGTTTTTT.

CDR3 bases: TGCGCCAGCAGCGGCGGCACAGATACGCAGTATTTT. This encodes CASSGGTDTQYF. The rearrangement links TRBV5-1 to TRBJ2-3; D is unresolved. CDR1 is SGHRS and CDR2 is YFSETQ in the germline V gene. The CDR3 is made up of 12 amino acids. Trimming cost V 4 bases and J 1 base, with 4 bases left between them.

The CDR3 is CASRLRDRGIWNTGELFF. The CDR3 DNA reads TGTGCCAGCAGGCTCCGGGACAGGGGGATTTGGAACACCGGGGAGCTGTTTTTT. The chain combines TRBV27 with TRBJ2-2; 11 positions agree with TRBD1. The ends lost 6 bases at V and 1 base at J; junction bases unmatched: 10. CDR1 MNHEY and CDR2 SMNVEV come from the germline V gene (reference sequence). The CDR3 extends over 18 amino acids.

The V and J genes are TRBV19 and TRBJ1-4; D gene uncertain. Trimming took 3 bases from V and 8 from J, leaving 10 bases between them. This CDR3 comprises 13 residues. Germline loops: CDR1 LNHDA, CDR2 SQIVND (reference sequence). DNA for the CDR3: TGTGCCAGTAGTATGCAGGTTTCGGAAAAACTGTTTTTT. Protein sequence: CASSMQVSEKLFF.

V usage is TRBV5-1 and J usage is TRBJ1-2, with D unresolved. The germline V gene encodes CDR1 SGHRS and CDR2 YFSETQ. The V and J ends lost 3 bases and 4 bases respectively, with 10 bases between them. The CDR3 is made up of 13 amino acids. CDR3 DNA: TGCGCCAGCAGCTCTCTAGGAAGCTATGGCTACACCTTC. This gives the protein CASSSLGSYGYTF.

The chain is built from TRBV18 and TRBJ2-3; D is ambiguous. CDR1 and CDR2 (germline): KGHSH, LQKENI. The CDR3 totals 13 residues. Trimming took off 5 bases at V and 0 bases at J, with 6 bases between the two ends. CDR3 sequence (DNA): TGTGCCAGCTCAACTCAAAGCACAGATACGCAGTATTTT. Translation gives CASSTQSTDTQYF.

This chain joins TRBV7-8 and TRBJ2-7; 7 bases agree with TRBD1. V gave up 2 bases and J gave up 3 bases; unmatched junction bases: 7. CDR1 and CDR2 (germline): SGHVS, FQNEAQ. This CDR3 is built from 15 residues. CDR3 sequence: CASSLRDSRNYEQYF. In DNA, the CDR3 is TGTGCCAGCAGCTTAAGGGACAGTAGGAACTACGAGCAGTACTTC.

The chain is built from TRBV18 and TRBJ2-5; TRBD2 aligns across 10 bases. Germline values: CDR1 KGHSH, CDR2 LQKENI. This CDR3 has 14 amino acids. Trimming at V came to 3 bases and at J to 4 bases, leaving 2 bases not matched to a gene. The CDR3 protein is CASSPTSGRETQYF. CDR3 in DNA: TGTGCCAGCTCACCGACTAGCGGGCGAGAGACCCAGTACTTC.

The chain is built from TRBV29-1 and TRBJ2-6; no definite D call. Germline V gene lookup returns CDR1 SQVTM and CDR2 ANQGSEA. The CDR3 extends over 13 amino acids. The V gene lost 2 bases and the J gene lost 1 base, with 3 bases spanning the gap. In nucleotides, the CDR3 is TGCAGCGTTGAAAAGTCTGGGGCCAACGTCCTGACTTTC. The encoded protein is CSVEKSGANVLTF.

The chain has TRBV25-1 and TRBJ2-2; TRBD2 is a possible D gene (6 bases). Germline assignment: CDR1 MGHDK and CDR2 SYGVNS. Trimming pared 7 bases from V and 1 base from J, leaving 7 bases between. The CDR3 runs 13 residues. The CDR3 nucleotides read TGTGCCAGCATGGAGGGGAACACCGGGGAGCTGTTTTTT. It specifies CASMEGNTGELFF.

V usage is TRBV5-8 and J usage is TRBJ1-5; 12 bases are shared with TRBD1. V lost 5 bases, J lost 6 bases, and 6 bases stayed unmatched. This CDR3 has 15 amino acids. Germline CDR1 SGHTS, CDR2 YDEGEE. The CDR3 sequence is CASSPGTGGSQPQHF. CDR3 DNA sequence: TGTGCCAGCAGTCCCGGGACAGGGGGCAGTCAGCCCCAGCATTTT.

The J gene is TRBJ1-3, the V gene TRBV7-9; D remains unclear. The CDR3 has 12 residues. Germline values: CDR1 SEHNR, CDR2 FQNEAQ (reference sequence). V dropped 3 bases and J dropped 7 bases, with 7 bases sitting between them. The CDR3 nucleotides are TGTGCCAGCAGCTTCCAGTGGAACACCATATATTTT. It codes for CASSFQWNTIYF.

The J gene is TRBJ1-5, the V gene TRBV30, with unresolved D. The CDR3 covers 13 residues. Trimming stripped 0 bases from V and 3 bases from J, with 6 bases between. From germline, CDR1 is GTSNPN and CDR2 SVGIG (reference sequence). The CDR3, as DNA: TGTGCCTGGAGTGTAGGTACCAATCAGCCCCAGCATTTT. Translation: CAWSVGTNQPQHF.

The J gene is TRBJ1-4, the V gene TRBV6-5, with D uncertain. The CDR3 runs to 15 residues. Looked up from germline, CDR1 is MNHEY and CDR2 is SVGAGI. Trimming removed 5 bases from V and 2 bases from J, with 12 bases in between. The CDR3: CASSPSLPTNEKLFF. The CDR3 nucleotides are TGTGCCAGCAGTCCTTCTCTGCCGACTAATGAAAAACTGTTTTTT.

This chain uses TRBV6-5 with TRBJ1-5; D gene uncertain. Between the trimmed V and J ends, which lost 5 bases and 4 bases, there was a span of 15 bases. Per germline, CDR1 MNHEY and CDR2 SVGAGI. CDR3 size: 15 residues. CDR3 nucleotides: TGTGCCAGCAGTAACCGGGAAAGGTCGAATCAGCCCCAGCATTTT. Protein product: CASSNRERSNQPQHF.

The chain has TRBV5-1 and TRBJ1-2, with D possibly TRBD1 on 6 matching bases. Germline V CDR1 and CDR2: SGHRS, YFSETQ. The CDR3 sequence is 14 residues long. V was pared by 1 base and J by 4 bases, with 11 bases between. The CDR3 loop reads CASSLSDRTYGYTF. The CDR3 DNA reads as TGCGCCAGCAGCTTGTCGGACAGAACCTATGGCTACACCTTC.

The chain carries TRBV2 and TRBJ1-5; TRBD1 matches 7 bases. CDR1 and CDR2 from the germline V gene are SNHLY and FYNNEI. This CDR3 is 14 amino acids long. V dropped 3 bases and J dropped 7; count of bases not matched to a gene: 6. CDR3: CASSDLGGRQPQHF. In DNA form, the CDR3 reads TGTGCCAGCAGTGATTTAGGGGGCCGGCAGCCCCAGCATTTT.

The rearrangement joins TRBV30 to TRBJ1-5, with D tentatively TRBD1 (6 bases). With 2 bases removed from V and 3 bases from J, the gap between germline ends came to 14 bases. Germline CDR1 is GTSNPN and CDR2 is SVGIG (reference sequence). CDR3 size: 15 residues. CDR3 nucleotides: TGTGCCTGGAGTTTCCAAGGACAGCCCAATCAGCCCCAGCATTTT. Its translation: CAWSFQGQPNQPQHF.

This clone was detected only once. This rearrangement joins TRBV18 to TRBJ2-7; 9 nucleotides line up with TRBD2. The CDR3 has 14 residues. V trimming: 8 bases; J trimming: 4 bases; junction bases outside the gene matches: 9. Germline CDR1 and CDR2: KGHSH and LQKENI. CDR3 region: CASTGQRGAYEQYF. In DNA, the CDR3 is TGTGCCAGCACGGGACAGCGGGGGGCGTACGAGCAGTACTTC.

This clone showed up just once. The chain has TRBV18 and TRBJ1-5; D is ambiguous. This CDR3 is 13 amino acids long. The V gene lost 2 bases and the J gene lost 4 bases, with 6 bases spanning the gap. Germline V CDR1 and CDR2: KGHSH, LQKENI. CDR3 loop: CASSPGVNQPQHF. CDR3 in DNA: TGTGCCAGCTCACCAGGAGTAAATCAGCCCCAGCATTTT. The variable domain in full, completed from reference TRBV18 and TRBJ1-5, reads NAGVMQNPRHLVRRRGQEARLRCSPMKGHSHVYWYRQLPEEGLKFMVYLQKENIIDESGMPKERFSAEFPKEGPSILRIQQVVRGDSAAYFCASSPGVNQPQHFGDGTRLSIL.